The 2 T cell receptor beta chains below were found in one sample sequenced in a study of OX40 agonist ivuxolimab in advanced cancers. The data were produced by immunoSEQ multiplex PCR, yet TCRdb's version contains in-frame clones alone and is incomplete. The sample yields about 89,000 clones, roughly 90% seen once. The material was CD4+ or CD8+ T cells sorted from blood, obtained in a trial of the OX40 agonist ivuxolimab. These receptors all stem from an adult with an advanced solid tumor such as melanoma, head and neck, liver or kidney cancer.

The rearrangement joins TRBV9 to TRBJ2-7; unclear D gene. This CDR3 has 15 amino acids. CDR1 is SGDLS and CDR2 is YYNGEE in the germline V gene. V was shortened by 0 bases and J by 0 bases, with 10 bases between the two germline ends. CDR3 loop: CASSVGQASSYEQYF. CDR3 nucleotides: TGTGCCAGCAGCGTAGGGCAGGCGAGCTCCTACGAGCAGTACTTC.

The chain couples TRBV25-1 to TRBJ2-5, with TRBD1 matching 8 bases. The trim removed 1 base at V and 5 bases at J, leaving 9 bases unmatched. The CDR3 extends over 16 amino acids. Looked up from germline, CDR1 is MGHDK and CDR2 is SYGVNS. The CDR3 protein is CASSELQAGGAETQYF. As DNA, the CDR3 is TGTGCCAGCAGTGAATTGCAGGCAGGGGGCGCGGAGACCCAGTACTTC. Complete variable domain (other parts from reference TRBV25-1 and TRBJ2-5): EADIYQTPRYLVIGTGKKITLECSQTMGHDKMYWYQQDPGMELHLIHYSYGVNSTEKGDLSSESTVSRIRTEHFPLTLESARPSHTSQYLCASSELQAGGAETQYFGPGTRLLVL.